Sequencing of this T cell receptor beta chain was carried out in a study of shared clonotypes between healthy human individuals. Assay: immunoSEQ multiplex PCR; the TCRdb copy retains only in-frame clones and omits some. The table shows 2.5 million or so clones, with around nine tenths occurring only once. A remark on this clone: Its antigen is not known.

Whole-study results and caveats: Although depth was large, rarefaction showed that sequencing of the sorted subsets was incomplete. Among the subsets, naive ones generally showed larger estimated richness than memory ones. All-four-donor shared clonotypes had higher generation probabilities than non-shared clonotypes did.

This CDR3 is built from 18 residues. The clonotype originates from a young man in good health. The sequencing sample was made of naive CD4+ T cells sorted from blood. As to subset: CD45RA+ positively selected. The chain combines TRBV1 with TRBJ1-2. TRBV1 is shown as a pseudogene. The CDR3 is CTSSQDNQGRDRVYGYTF. DNA of the CDR3: TGCACCAGCAGCCAAGACAACCAAGGGAGGGACCGGGTCTATGGCTACACCTTC.